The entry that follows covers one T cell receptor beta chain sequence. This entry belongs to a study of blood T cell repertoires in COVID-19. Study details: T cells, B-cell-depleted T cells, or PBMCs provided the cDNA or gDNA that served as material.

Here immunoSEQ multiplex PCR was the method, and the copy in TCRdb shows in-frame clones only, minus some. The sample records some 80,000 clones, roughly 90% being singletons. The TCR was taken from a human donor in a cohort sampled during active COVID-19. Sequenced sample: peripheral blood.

This CDR3 reads CASSQVRGGAYNEQFF. The DNA of the CDR3 is TGCGCCAGCAGCCAAGTACGGGGGGGCGCCTACAATGAGCAGTTCTTC. V gene TRBV4-3 combines with J gene TRBJ2-1; 8 bases are a match to TRBD2. CDR1 and CDR2 (germline): LGHNA, YSLEER. V lost 1 base, J lost 2 bases, and 4 bases stayed unmatched. This CDR3 is built from 16 residues.